What follows are 30 T cell receptor beta chains derived from one specimen sequenced in a study of Ad26.COV2.S vaccination and SARS-CoV-2 variants. The protocol was immunoSEQ multiplex PCR, while the TCRdb copy is restricted to in-frame clones and leaves out a portion. The table shows 200,000 to 250,000 clones, with roughly 90% occurring only once. Treatment specified: about 20 received Ad26.COV2.S at low or high dose, single or two shots; about 5 received placebo; per-sample allocation not given. Sampling happened 63 days after the first vaccine or placebo injection. The material was peripheral blood, obtained in a trial of Ad26.COV2.S vaccine versus placebo. The origin of the receptors is a person aged 18-60 years who received the Ad26.COV2.S COVID-19 vaccine or a placebo.

The chain uses TRBV4-3 and TRBJ2-7, with 7 nucleotides matching TRBD1. With V trimmed by 0 bases and J by 3 bases, 5 bases remained unmatched. CDR3 size: 15 residues. Germline V CDR1 and CDR2: LGHNA, YSLEER. This CDR3 is CASSQERQGYYEQYF. The CDR3 DNA reads as TGCGCCAGCAGCCAAGAGCGACAGGGATACTACGAGCAGTACTTC.

This clone was seen once. V gene TRBV10-3 combines with J gene TRBJ2-3, with a weak D call TRBD2 (6 bases). The CDR3 loop spans 14 amino acids. The germline CDR1 and CDR2 sequences are ENHRY and SYGVKD. The ends were cut back, 4 bases at V and 8 bases at J, with 16 bases in the middle. The CDR3 bases are TGTGCCATCAGTGGGGACTCCGCGGGTGGTACGCAGTATTTT. It yields the protein CAISGDSAGGTQYF.

The chain employs TRBV6-2 or TRBV6-3 and TRBJ2-1, with unresolved D. This CDR3 has 11 amino acids. V lost 6 bases and J lost 9, with 9 bases in between. CDR1 is MNHEY, CDR2 SVGEGT, per germline. The CDR3 reads CASSQTIEQFF. CDR3 in DNA: TGTGCCAGCAGCCAGACAATTGAGCAGTTCTTC.

V and J are TRBV29-1 and TRBJ1-1; TRBD1 matches at 8 bases. Trimming at V came to 7 bases and at J to 4 bases, leaving 5 bases not matched to a gene. Germline assignment: CDR1 SQVTM and CDR2 ANQGSEA. The CDR3 consists of 12 residues. The CDR3 bases are TGCAGCGCGATCGACAGGGGCACTGAAGCTTTCTTT. It yields the protein CSAIDRGTEAFF. Combining the CDR3 with reference TRBV29-1 and TRBJ1-1 gives the whole variable domain SAVISQKPSRDICQRGTSLTIQCQVDSQVTMMFWYRQQPGQSLTLIATANQGSEATYESGFVIDKFPISRPNLTFSTLTVSNMSPEDSSIYLCSAIDRGTEAFFGQGTRLTVV.

The chain recombines TRBV4-1 with TRBJ1-1, with 9 nucleotides matching TRBD1. This CDR3 spans 14 amino acids. Germline lookup yields CDR1 MGHRA and CDR2 YSYEKL. The ends lost 4 bases at V and 11 bases at J; junction bases unmatched: 11. This CDR3 reads CASSPQADRGDAFF. In DNA form, the CDR3 reads TGCGCCAGCAGCCCCCAGGCGGACAGGGGTGATGCTTTCTTT.

The V call is TRBV28, the J call TRBJ2-5; TRBD1 aligns across 7 bases. The CDR3 is made up of 14 amino acids. Germline CDR1 reads MDHEN; CDR2 reads SYDVKM. The junction had 7 bases not matched to a gene; V was cut back by 6 bases and J by 3 bases. The CDR3 loop reads CASRGEGGKETQYF. Written as DNA, the CDR3 is TGTGCCAGCAGGGGGGAAGGGGGCAAAGAGACCCAGTACTTC.

The rearrangement joins TRBV7-2 to TRBJ1-2; D unresolved. CDR1 and CDR2 (germline): SGHTA, FQGNSA. The CDR3 covers 14 residues. V lost 5 bases and J 6 bases, leaving 16 bases between the germline ends. The CDR3 DNA is TGTGCCAGCAGCATATGGACGGTGCACCATGGCTACACCTTC. Its translation: CASSIWTVHHGYTF.

The chain couples TRBV18 to TRBJ2-3, with TRBD2 as a possible D gene (5 bases). The CDR3 consists of 16 residues. Trimming removed 1 base at V and 5 bases at J, with 16 bases between. Germline assignment: CDR1 KGHSH and CDR2 LQKENI. This CDR3 is CASSPLSRLGGDTQYF. The CDR3 DNA reads TGTGCCAGCTCACCACTCTCGAGGTTAGGAGGAGATACGCAGTATTTT.

This chain links TRBV19 with TRBJ2-7, with D perhaps matching TRBD1 (7 bases). Germline V gives CDR1 LNHDA, CDR2 SQIVND (reference sequence). V lost 6 bases, J lost 0 bases, and 15 bases lay in between. This CDR3 region has 15 residues. CDR3 region: CASREGGTVSYEQYF. CDR3 in DNA: TGTGCCAGTAGGGAAGGGGGGACAGTCTCCTACGAGCAGTACTTC. Variable domain in full (rest from reference TRBV19 and TRBJ2-7): DGGITQSPKYLFRKEGQNVTLSCEQNLNHDAMYWYRQDPGQGLRLIYYSQIVNDFQKGDIAEGYSVSREKKESFPLTVTSAQKNPTAFYLCASREGGTVSYEQYFGPGTRLTVT.

The table lists this clone with a count of one. The CDR3 protein is CASSGGQGDSEQFF. The CDR3 DNA follows: TGTGCCAGCAGCGGGGGCCAAGGCGACAGTGAGCAGTTCTTC. The chain carries TRBV9 and TRBJ2-1; possibly TRBD1 for D (5 bases). Trimming took off 3 bases at V and 9 bases at J, with 16 bases between the two ends. The CDR3 has 14 residues. Germline CDR1 is SGDLS and CDR2 is YYNGEE.

The chain joins TRBV7-2 to TRBJ1-3; D perhaps matches TRBD1 (5 bases). Trimming removed 5 bases at V and 4 bases at J, with 12 bases between. The CDR3 extends over 14 amino acids. Germline V gives CDR1 SGHTA, CDR2 FQGNSA. CDR3 sequence reads: CASSTGATGNTIYF. The CDR3 coding sequence is TGTGCCAGCAGCACCGGGGCGACAGGAAACACCATATATTTT.

The chain combines TRBV29-1 with TRBJ2-3, with a possible D match to TRBD2 (6 bases). This CDR3 has 13 amino acids. V was pared by 5 bases and J by 4 bases, with 13 bases between. Germline V gives CDR1 SQVTM, CDR2 ANQGSEA. The CDR3 DNA reads as TGCAGCGTTAGCCGGGGGATTGCAGATACGCAGTATTTT. Its protein product is CSVSRGIADTQYF.

This chain uses TRBV27 with TRBJ2-2, with D possibly TRBD2 on 5 matching bases. Per germline, CDR1 MNHEY and CDR2 SMNVEV (reference sequence). The CDR3 runs to 14 residues. The germline V and J ends were trimmed by 5 bases and 3 bases, with 10 bases remaining between them. The CDR3: CASSLGLHTGELFF. The CDR3 nucleotides read TGTGCCAGCAGTCTCGGACTGCACACCGGGGAGCTGTTTTTT.

This clone was detected a few times. The chain carries TRBV18 and TRBJ1-3, with D possibly being TRBD1 (6 bases). CDR3 length equals 13 residues. Germline assignment: CDR1 KGHSH and CDR2 LQKENI. The V end was cut by 4 bases, the J end by 7 bases, with 11 bases between. This chain's CDR3 is CASSHGGENTIYF. CDR3 sequence (DNA): TGTGCCAGCTCACACGGGGGCGAGAACACCATATATTTT.

This clone was counted many times. This chain uses TRBV6-1 with TRBJ2-1; D not certain. This CDR3 region has 12 residues. V gave up 3 bases and J gave up 12 bases, with 12 bases separating them. CDR1 and CDR2 from the germline V gene are MNHNS and SASEGT. The CDR3 spells CASSEEVLVQFF. The CDR3 DNA follows: TGTGCCAGCAGTGAGGAAGTGTTAGTGCAGTTCTTC.

The J gene is TRBJ2-3, the V gene TRBV7-9; 7 positions match TRBD2. CDR1 is SEHNR and CDR2 is FQNEAQ in the germline V gene (reference sequence). The CDR3 loop spans 16 amino acids. Trimming took 4 bases from V and 2 from J; bases not matched to a gene: 9. CDR3: CASSSLLLAITDTQYF. CDR3 nucleotides: TGTGCCAGCAGCTCGCTTCTACTAGCGATCACAGATACGCAGTATTTT.

This rearrangement joins TRBV7-9 to TRBJ2-6; D uncertain. Germline CDR1 is SEHNR and CDR2 is FQNEAQ (reference sequence). V was clipped by 0 bases and J by 0 bases, with 3 bases between them. The CDR3 loop spans 15 amino acids. The CDR3 sequence: CASSLAGSGANVLTF. CDR3 nucleotide sequence: TGTGCCAGCAGCTTAGCTGGCTCTGGGGCCAACGTCCTGACTTTC.

The J gene is TRBJ2-3, the V gene TRBV3-1 (or the pseudogene TRBV3-2); the D is unclear. The V end lost 0 bases, the J end lost 4 bases, and 23 bases lay between the germline ends. Germline CDR1 and CDR2: LGHDT and YNNKEL (reference sequence). The CDR3 covers 19 residues. The CDR3 sequence: CASSQDHRLRNPRADTQYF. CDR3 in DNA: TGTGCCAGCAGCCAAGATCATCGCTTGAGGAACCCAAGAGCAGATACGCAGTATTTT.

The J gene is TRBJ2-5, the V gene TRBV7-3; D unresolved. This CDR3 comprises 15 residues. Between the trimmed V and J ends, which lost 2 bases and 4 bases, there was a span of 14 bases. Germline V lookup: CDR1 SGHTA, CDR2 FQGTGA. For the CDR3, the DNA is TGTGCCAGCAGCTTAGGTTTGAGTTTCCGAGAGACCCAGTACTTC. Its protein product is CASSLGLSFRETQYF.

The rearrangement uses TRBV6-2 or TRBV6-3 and TRBJ2-7, with TRBD2 identical over 13 bases. Per germline, CDR1 MNHEY and CDR2 SVGEGT. CDR3 length equals 15 residues. V shed 5 bases and J 3 bases; nucleotides not matched to a gene: 4. CDR3 nucleotide sequence: TGTGCCAGCAGTGAGACTAGCGGGAGGCTCTACGAGCAGTACTTC. Protein product: CASSETSGRLYEQYF.

The chain combines TRBV9 with TRBJ1-1; D unclear. Germline values: CDR1 SGDLS, CDR2 YYNGEE. V was clipped by 3 bases and J by 0 bases, with 9 bases between them. The CDR3 is made up of 14 amino acids. CDR3 sequence reads: CASSDSPMNTEAFF. The CDR3 bases are TGTGCCAGCAGCGACAGTCCCATGAACACTGAAGCTTTCTTT. The entire variable domain, with the rest obtained from reference TRBV9 and TRBJ1-1, is as follows: DSGVTQTPKHLITATGQRVTLRCSPRSGDLSVYWYQQSLDQGLQFLIQYYNGEERAKGNILERFSAQQFPDLHSELNLSSLELGDSALYFCASSDSPMNTEAFFGQGTRLTVV.

The gene calls are TRBV7-9 and TRBJ2-5; 12 nucleotides line up with TRBD2. The CDR3 runs 15 residues. Germline assignment: CDR1 SEHNR and CDR2 FQNEAQ (reference sequence). The ends lost 4 bases at V and 5 bases at J; junction bases unmatched: 5. CDR3 sequence (DNA): TGTGCCAGCAGCTCCGCGACTAGCGGGGGTGAGACCCAGTACTTC. It codes for CASSSATSGGETQYF.

This clone has a single count. The J gene is TRBJ2-5, the V gene TRBV28, with 7 nucleotides matching TRBD2. Germline CDR1 MDHEN, CDR2 SYDVKM. The V segment lost 2 bases and the J segment 0 bases; nucleotides outside the gene matches: 6. This CDR3 comprises 16 residues. The CDR3 DNA is TGTGCCAGCAGTTTAGAGGGGCGGGAGTACCAAGAGACCCAGTACTTC. Residues: CASSLEGREYQETQYF.

V usage is TRBV24-1 and J usage is TRBJ2-2, with 8 positions matching TRBD1. Trimming at V came to 10 bases and at J to 6 bases, leaving 6 bases not matched to a gene. The CDR3 runs to 13 residues. Germline V gene lookup returns CDR1 KGHDR and CDR2 SFDVKD. As DNA, the CDR3 is TGTGCCACTAGGACAGGGAATGCCGGGGAGCTGTTTTTT. Translating it yields CATRTGNAGELFF.

The J gene is TRBJ2-3, the V gene TRBV10-3, with no clear D. The CDR3 has 12 amino acids. Germline V CDR1 and CDR2: ENHRY, SYGVKD. Trimming removed 8 bases from V and 9 bases from J, with 15 bases in between. CDR3 in amino acids: CAIALAGSTQYF. The CDR3 DNA follows: TGTGCCATCGCCCTGGCTGGTTCGACGCAGTATTTT.

The chain employs TRBV15 and TRBJ2-2; perhaps TRBD1 as D (7 bases). CDR1 is LNHNV and CDR2 is YYDKDF in the germline V gene (reference sequence). The CDR3 consists of 16 residues. V lost 5 bases to trimming and J lost 5 bases, with 18 bases between them. The CDR3 loop reads CATSRIEGAGTGELFF. The CDR3 DNA is TGTGCCACCAGCCGTATCGAGGGGGCGGGGACCGGGGAGCTGTTTTTT. Combining the CDR3 with reference TRBV15 and TRBJ2-2 gives the whole variable domain DAMVIQNPRYQVTQFGKPVTLSCSQTLNHNVMYWYQQKSSQAPKLLFHYYDKDFNNEADTPDNFQSRRPNTSFCFLDIRSPGLGDTAMYLCATSRIEGAGTGELFFGEGSRLTVL.

The J gene is TRBJ1-1, the V gene TRBV6-5, with 11 bases matching TRBD1. V lost 5 bases to trimming and J lost 12 bases; unmatched junction nucleotides: 8. CDR3 length equals 13 residues. CDR1 and CDR2 from the germline V gene are MNHEY and SVGAGI. The CDR3 region is CASSPGGTGGSFF. CDR3 nucleotides: TGTGCCAGCAGTCCGGGAGGGACAGGGGGATCTTTCTTT.

The V call is TRBV6-2 or TRBV6-3, the J call TRBJ2-7; 7 bases map to TRBD1. The junction had 9 bases not matched to a gene; V was cut back by 4 bases and J by 6 bases. CDR3 length: 14 residues. In germline, CDR1 is MNHEY, CDR2 SVGEGT. The CDR3 bases are TGTGCCAGCAGTTCCGCGAGACAGGGTAGCGAGCAGTACTTC. Translation gives CASSSARQGSEQYF.

This chain joins TRBV3-1 (or the pseudogene TRBV3-2) and TRBJ2-5; D not resolved. This CDR3 spans 12 amino acids. Trimming removed 4 bases from V and 0 bases from J, with 3 bases in between. Germline CDR1 LGHDT, CDR2 YNNKEL (reference sequence). The CDR3 protein is CASSLHQETQYF. The CDR3 DNA reads TGTGCCAGCAGCCTCCACCAAGAGACCCAGTACTTC.

The J gene is TRBJ2-2, the V gene TRBV19; no firm D call. The CDR3 loop spans 12 amino acids. V was clipped by 5 bases and J by 4 bases, with 5 bases between them. From germline, CDR1 is LNHDA and CDR2 SQIVND (reference sequence). CDR3 nucleotides: TGTGCCAGTAGTGACCGCACCGGGGAGCTGTTTTTT. This gives the protein CASSDRTGELFF.